These 16 T cell receptor beta chains were all obtained from the same sample, sequenced in a study of T cell repertoires in cytomegalovirus infection. TCRdb passed the reads through MiXCR, listing each CDR3 protein once. Here the sample spans around 170,000 distinct CDR3 sequences, about 15% being singletons. The sample taken for sequencing was CD8+ T cells from PBMCs. These receptors were taken from a human donor in good health (CMV status not recorded). Some clones in this sample may be carry-over from other donors' samples.

This rearrangement joins TRBV7-2 to TRBJ2-7; D gene uncertain. CDR1 is SGHTA and CDR2 is FQGNSA in the germline V gene. V was clipped by 2 bases and J by 2 bases, with 13 bases between them. CDR3 length equals 15 residues. CDR3 protein: CASSLSYGSPYEQYF. CDR3 sequence (DNA): TGTGCCAGCAGCTTATCATACGGGTCACCCTACGAGCAGTACTTC.

The chain carries TRBV6-1 and TRBJ2-1; 11 bases are a match to TRBD2. The germline gives CDR1 MNHNS, CDR2 SASEGT. V shed 6 bases, J shed 5 bases, and the junction held 6 bases outside the gene matches. The CDR3 is 15 residues long. CDR3 sequence (DNA): TGTGCCAGCAGCCCGGGACTAGCGGACCACAATGAGCAGTTCTTC. Residues: CASSPGLADHNEQFF.

This clonotype appeared a few times. The CDR3 bases are TGCAGTGCTAGAGACTCCAACTACGAGCAGTACTTC. The encoded protein is CSARDSNYEQYF. The chain has TRBV20-1 and TRBJ2-7, with D hard to call. V was trimmed by 0 bases and J by 3 bases, leaving 6 bases between them. The germline V gene encodes CDR1 DFQATT and CDR2 SNEGSKA (reference sequence). The CDR3 spans 12 residues.

Only a few counts were recorded for this clonotype. The chain uses TRBV28 and TRBJ2-3, with D perhaps matching TRBD2 (5 bases). The CDR3 extends over 13 amino acids. The germline gives CDR1 MDHEN, CDR2 SYDVKM. The V end lost 10 bases, the J end lost 3 bases, and 14 bases lay between the germline ends. The CDR3 coding sequence is TGTGCCACAGAGAGGGCGGTGACAGATACGCAGTATTTT. Its protein product is CATERAVTDTQYF.

V usage is TRBV4-1 and J usage is TRBJ2-7; D is uncertain. The CDR3 sequence is 15 residues long. CDR1 MGHRA and CDR2 YSYEKL come from the germline V gene. V was shortened by 1 base and J by 0 bases, with 10 bases between the two germline ends. The CDR3 nucleotides are TGCGCCAGCAGCCAAGTGTATACCAGCTCCTACGAGCAGTACTTC. This translates into CASSQVYTSSYEQYF.

This sequence joins TRBV11-2 and TRBJ1-2; tentatively, D is TRBD1 (5 bases). The CDR3 spans 15 residues. Germline-derived CDR1 and CDR2 are SGHAT and FQNNGV. The V end lost 1 base, the J end lost 0 bases, and 9 bases lay between the germline ends. The chain's CDR3 is CASSLGTPANYGYTF. The CDR3 DNA follows: TGTGCCAGCAGCTTAGGGACACCTGCTAACTATGGCTACACCTTC.

This clonotype has just a few counts. The V gene is TRBV7-2, the J gene TRBJ2-1; 9 nucleotides match TRBD2. The CDR3 loop spans 16 amino acids. J gave up 6 bases and V 3 bases, and 9 bases lay outside the gene matches. Germline assignment: CDR1 SGHTA and CDR2 FQGNSA. The CDR3 nucleotides are TGTGCCAGCAGCTTTTGGGCGGCGGGGGGGCCCAATGAGCAGTTCTTC. It specifies CASSFWAAGGPNEQFF.

The chain is built from TRBV6-8 and TRBJ1-1, with TRBD1 matching over 7 bases. The germline V gene encodes CDR1 MNHGY and CDR2 SAAAGT. V lost 6 bases and J lost 5; bases outside the gene matches: 6. This CDR3 has 13 residues. CDR3 nucleotides: TGTGCCAGCAGCGGGACAGTAAGGACTGAAGCTTTCTTT. It encodes CASSGTVRTEAFF.

This clonotype has a count of ten or more. The chain has TRBV7-6 and TRBJ1-4; D might be TRBD1 (6 bases). CDR1 is SGHVS, CDR2 FNYEAQ, per germline. The length of the CDR3 is 16 residues. V lost 4 bases and J 3 bases, leaving 15 bases between the germline ends. This CDR3 reads CASSSEGQRANEKLFF. The CDR3 DNA reads as TGTGCCAGCAGCTCAGAAGGACAGCGGGCTAATGAAAAACTGTTTTTT.

The chain joins TRBV11-3 to TRBJ1-5; 9 bases match TRBD1. Losses at the gene ends were 6 bases for V and 4 bases for J; bases not matched to a gene: 7. CDR1 and CDR2 (germline): SGHNT, YENEEA. CDR3 length equals 15 residues. The CDR3 region is CASSSQGARNQPQHF. The DNA for the CDR3 is TGTGCCAGCAGTTCACAGGGGGCGAGGAATCAGCCCCAGCATTTT.

The chain is built from TRBV27 and TRBJ2-3; 11 nucleotides line up with TRBD2. V lost 4 bases, J lost 2 bases, and 11 bases stayed unmatched. This CDR3 contains 18 residues. CDR1 and CDR2 (germline): MNHEY, SMNVEV (reference sequence). The CDR3 loop is CASSSGTSGGGSTDTQYF. Here the CDR3 DNA reads TGTGCCAGCAGTTCGGGGACTAGCGGAGGGGGGTCCACAGATACGCAGTATTTT.

This clonotype has just a few counts. The rearrangement joins TRBV7-9 to TRBJ2-7, with TRBD1 as a possible D gene (8 bases). The CDR3 runs 18 residues. Trimming removed 0 bases at V and 7 bases at J, with 25 bases between. Germline CDR1 and CDR2: SEHNR and FQNEAQ (reference sequence). The CDR3 sequence is CASSLAGGTGQPRREQYF. The CDR3 DNA reads as TGTGCCAGCAGCTTAGCGGGGGGGACAGGCCAACCTAGAAGGGAGCAGTACTTC.

A few counts support this clonotype. The rearrangement joins TRBV7-2 to TRBJ2-5; D gene unclear. The ends were cut back, 1 base at V and 2 bases at J, with 5 bases in the middle. CDR3 length equals 13 residues. CDR1 and CDR2 (germline): SGHTA, FQGNSA. The CDR3 is CASSLVEQETQYF. CDR3 sequence (DNA): TGTGCCAGCAGCTTAGTTGAACAAGAGACCCAGTACTTC.

The chain combines TRBV6-2 or TRBV6-3 with TRBJ2-6, with 10 bases aligning to TRBD1. V was pared by 3 bases and J by 11 bases, with 10 bases of the junction left unmatched. Germline V CDR1 and CDR2: MNHEY, SVGEGT. The CDR3 is 16 amino acids. The CDR3 reads CASSYFGTGVLHVLTF. The CDR3 nucleotides are TGTGCCAGCAGTTATTTCGGGACAGGGGTCCTTCACGTCCTGACTTTC.

The genes are TRBV6-2 or TRBV6-3 and TRBJ2-3, with D uncertain. The CDR3 extends over 14 amino acids. Per germline, CDR1 MNHEY and CDR2 SVGEGT. Deletions cut 6 bases from V and 0 bases from J, with 10 bases between. The chain's CDR3 is CASSKPTSTDTQYF. The DNA for the CDR3 is TGTGCCAGCAGCAAACCTACTAGCACAGATACGCAGTATTTT.

This clonotype was seen a handful of times. The rearrangement joins TRBV20-1 to TRBJ2-7; TRBD1 is a possible D gene (5 bases). Trimming took 2 bases from V and 0 from J, leaving 14 bases between them. CDR1 and CDR2 from the germline V gene are DFQATT and SNEGSKA (reference sequence). The CDR3 runs 15 residues. This chain's CDR3 is CSARQTEGFSYEQYF. In DNA form, the CDR3 reads TGCAGTGCTAGACAGACAGAAGGATTCTCCTACGAGCAGTACTTC.